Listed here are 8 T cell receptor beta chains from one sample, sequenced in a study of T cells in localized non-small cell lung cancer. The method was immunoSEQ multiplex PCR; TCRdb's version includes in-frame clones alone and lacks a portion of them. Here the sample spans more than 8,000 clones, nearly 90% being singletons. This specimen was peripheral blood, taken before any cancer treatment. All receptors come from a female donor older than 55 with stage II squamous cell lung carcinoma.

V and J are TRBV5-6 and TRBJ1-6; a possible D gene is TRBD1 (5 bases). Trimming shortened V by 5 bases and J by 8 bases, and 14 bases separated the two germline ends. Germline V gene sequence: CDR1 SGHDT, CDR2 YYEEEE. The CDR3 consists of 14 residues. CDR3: CASRPGPRDSPLHF. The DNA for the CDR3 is TGTGCCAGCAGGCCGGGACCGCGCGATTCACCCCTCCACTTT.

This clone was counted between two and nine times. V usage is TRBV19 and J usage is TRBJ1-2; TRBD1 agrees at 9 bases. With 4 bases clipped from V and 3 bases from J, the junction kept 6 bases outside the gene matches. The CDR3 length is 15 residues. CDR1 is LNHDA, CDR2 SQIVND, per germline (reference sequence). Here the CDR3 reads CASSNRDRAHYGYTF. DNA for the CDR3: TGTGCCAGTAGTAACCGGGACAGGGCGCACTATGGCTACACCTTC.

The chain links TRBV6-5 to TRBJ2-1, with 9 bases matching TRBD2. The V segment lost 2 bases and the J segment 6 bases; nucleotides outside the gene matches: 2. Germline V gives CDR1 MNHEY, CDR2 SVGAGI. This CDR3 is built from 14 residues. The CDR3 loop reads CASSYSGRSNEQFF. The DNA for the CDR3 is TGTGCCAGCAGTTACAGCGGGAGGTCCAATGAGCAGTTCTTC.

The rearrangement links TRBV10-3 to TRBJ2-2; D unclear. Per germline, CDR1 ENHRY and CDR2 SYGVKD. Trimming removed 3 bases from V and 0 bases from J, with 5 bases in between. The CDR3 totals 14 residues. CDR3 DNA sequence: TGTGCCATCAGTGAAGTGGCGAACACCGGGGAGCTGTTTTTT. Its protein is CAISEVANTGELFF.

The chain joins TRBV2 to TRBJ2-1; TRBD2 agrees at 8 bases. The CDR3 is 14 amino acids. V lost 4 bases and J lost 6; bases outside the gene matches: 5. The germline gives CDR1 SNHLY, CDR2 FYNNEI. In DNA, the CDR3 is TGTGCCAGCAGTGGGTCGGGAGGGCGCAATGAGCAGTTCTTC. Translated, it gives CASSGSGGRNEQFF.

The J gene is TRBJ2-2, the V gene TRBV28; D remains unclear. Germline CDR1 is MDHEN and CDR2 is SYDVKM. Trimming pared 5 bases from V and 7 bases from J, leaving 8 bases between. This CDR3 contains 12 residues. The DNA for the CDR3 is TGTGCCAGCAGTCCCGAGTACGGGGAGCTGTTTTTT. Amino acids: CASSPEYGELFF.

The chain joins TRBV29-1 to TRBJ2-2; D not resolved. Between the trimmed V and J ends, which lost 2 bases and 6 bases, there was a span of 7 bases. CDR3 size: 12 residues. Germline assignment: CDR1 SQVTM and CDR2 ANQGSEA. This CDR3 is CSVEQAPGELFF. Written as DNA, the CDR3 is TGCAGCGTTGAACAGGCGCCCGGGGAGCTGTTTTTT.

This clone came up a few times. In nucleotides, the CDR3 is TGTGCCAGTAGGCTAATACAGGGTCCTGAAGCTTTCTTT. Its translation: CASRLIQGPEAFF. V and J are TRBV19 and TRBJ1-1, with a weak D call TRBD1 (6 bases). The germline gives CDR1 LNHDA, CDR2 SQIVND (reference sequence). This CDR3 region has 13 residues. Trimming cost V 6 bases and J 6 bases, with 14 bases left between them.